Listed here is a single T cell receptor beta chain. This sample is part of a study of blood T cell repertoires in COVID-19. Study summary: Both acute and convalescent COVID-19 samples were obtained from the United States, Italy and Spain. Sample material is recorded as cDNA or gDNA derived from T cells, B-cell-depleted T cells, or PBMCs.

V dropped 5 bases and J dropped 6; count of bases not matched to a gene: 8. CDR1 and CDR2 from the germline V gene are SGHTA and FQGTGA. The CDR3 extends over 15 amino acids. In the study's own analysis: Reference gene primers were amplified, and this amplification served to estimate nucleated cell counts. The assay was immunoSEQ multiplex PCR, and TCRdb's table has in-frame clones only and misses some. The V and J calls and clone size come from that table; D and trimming were worked out from the DNA. The sample shows more than 85,000 clones, around 87% of them seen only once. The sample comprised peripheral blood. The receptor was derived from a human donor in a cohort sampled during active COVID-19. This rearrangement joins TRBV7-3 to TRBJ2-2, with TRBD1 matching 8 bases. The CDR3 DNA sequence: TGTGCCAGCAGCGTGCAGGGGGCGGCTTCCGGGGAGCTGTTTTTT. This codes for CASSVQGAASGELFF.